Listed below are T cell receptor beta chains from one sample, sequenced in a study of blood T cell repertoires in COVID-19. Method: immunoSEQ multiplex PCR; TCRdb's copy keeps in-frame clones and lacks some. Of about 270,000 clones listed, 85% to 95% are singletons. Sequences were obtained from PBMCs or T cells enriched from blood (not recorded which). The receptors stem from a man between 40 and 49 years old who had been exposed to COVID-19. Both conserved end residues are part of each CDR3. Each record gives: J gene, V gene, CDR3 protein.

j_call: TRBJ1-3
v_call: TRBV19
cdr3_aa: CASSIWHSSGNTIYF

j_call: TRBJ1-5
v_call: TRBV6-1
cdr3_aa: CASSEMDSNQPQHF

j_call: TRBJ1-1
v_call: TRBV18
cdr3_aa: CASSPEMNTEAFF

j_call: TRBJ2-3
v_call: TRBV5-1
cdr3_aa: CASSPPAGIADTQYF

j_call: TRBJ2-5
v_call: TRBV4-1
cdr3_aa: CASSRPGTGAYQETQYF

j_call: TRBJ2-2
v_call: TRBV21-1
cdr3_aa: CASSNVGDTGELFF

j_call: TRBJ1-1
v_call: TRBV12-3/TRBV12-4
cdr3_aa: CASNDRDTEAFF

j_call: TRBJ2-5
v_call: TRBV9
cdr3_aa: CASSGGTGETQYF

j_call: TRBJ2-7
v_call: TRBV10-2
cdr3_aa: CASGGLAGGRNNEQYF

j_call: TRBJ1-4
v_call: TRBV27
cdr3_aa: CASSRGTANEKLFF

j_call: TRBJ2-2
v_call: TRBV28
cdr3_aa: CASSPREGLNGELFF

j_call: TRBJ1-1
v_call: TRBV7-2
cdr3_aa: CASSSYRDTEAFF

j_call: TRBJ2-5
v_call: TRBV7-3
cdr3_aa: CASSPDPGETQYF

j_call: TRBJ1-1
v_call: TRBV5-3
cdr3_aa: CARSLRGSAEAFF

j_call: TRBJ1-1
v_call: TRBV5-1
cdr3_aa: CASSLGDRVTEAFF

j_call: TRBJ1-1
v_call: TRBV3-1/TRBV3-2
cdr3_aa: CASSQEGVSDMNTEAFF

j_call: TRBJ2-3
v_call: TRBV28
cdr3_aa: CASSLLGTSGRSSTDTQYF

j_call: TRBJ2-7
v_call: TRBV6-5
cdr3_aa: CASTRTSQYEQYF

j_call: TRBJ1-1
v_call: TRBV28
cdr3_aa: CASSSPGRRDTEAFF

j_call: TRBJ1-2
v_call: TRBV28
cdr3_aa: CASSSTGTGAYGYTF

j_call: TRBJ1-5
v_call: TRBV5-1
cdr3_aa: CASSLAQGGQPQHF

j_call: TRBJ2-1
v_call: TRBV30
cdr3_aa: CAWGRVGNEQFF

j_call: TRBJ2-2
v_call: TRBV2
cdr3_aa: CASSEYRGHGELFF

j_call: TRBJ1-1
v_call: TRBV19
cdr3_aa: CASSIRTGGTEAFF

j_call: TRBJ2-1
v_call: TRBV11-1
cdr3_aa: CASSSAGTGGYNEQFF

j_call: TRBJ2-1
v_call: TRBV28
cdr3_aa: CASGRAYEQFF

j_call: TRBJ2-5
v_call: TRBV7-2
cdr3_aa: CASSPDREAETQYF

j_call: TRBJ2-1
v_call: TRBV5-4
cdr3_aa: CASSPPGTTNEQFF

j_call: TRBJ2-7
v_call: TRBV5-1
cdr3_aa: CASSLGTADEQYF

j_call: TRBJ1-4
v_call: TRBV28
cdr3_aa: CASSSPQGLSEKLFF

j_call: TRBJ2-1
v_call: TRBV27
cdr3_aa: CASSFLVDNEQFF

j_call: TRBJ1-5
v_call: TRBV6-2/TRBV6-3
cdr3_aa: CASSSVRKNQPQHF

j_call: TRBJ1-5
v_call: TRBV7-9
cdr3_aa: CASSSPNQPQHF

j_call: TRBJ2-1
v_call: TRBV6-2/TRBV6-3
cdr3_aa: CASSSSGTWGEQFF

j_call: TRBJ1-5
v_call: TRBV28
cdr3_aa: CASGSPYQPQHF

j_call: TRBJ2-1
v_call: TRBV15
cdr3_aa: CATRPAGTSGRRNEQFF

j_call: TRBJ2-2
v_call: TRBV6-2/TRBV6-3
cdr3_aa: CASRPISPGGSNTGELFF

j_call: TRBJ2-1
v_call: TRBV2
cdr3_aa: CASSGLAGGEQFF

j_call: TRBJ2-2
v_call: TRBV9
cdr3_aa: CASSVAGEYTGELFF

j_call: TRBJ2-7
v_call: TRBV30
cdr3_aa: CAWRTGFYEQYF

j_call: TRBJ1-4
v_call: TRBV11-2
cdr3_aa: CASSLTGSNEKLFF

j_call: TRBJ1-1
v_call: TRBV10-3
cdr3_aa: CAIDQGQNTEAFF

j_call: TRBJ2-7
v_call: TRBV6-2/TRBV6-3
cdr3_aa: CASSYTYFRGTSGPYEQYF